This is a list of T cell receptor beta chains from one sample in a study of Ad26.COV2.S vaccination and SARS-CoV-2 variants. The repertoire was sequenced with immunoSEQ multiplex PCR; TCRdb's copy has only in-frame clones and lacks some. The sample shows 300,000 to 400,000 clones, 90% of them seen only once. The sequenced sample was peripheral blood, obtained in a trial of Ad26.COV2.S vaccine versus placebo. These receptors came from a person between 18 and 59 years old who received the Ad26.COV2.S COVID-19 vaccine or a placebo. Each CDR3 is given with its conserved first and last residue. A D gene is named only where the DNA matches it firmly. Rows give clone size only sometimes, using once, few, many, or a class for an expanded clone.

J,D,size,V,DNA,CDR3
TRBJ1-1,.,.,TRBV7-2,TGTGCCAGCAGCCAGGACACCCCAAACACTGAAGCTTTCTTT,CASSQDTPNTEAFF
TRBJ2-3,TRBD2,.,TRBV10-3,TGTGCCATCAGTACCCATCAGACTAGCGGGGGTAATACGCAGTATTTT,CAISTHQTSGGNTQYF
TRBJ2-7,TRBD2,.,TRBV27,TGTGCCAGCACTAGCGGGGGGGAATCCTACGAGCAGTACTTC,CASTSGGESYEQYF
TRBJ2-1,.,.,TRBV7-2,TGTGCCAGCAGCTTAGGTTCTAGGGATCCGCAGTTCTTC,CASSLGSRDPQFF
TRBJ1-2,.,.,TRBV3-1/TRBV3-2,TGTGCCAGCAGCCAAGACAGGGGCTGGAGGAATGGCTACACCTTC,CASSQDRGWRNGYTF
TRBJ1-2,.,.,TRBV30,TGTGCCTGGAGTGTCCCGTTCGTCGACTATGGCTACACCTTC,CAWSVPFVDYGYTF
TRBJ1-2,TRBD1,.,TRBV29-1,TGCAGCGTTGATTTCTCGGACAGGTATAACTATGGCTACACCTTC,CSVDFSDRYNYGYTF
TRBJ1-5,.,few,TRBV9,TGTGCCAGCAGCCCAGGGGTTGGGAATCAGCCCCAGCATTTT,CASSPGVGNQPQHF
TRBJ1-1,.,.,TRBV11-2,TGTGCCAGCAGCTCCGTTGGAACGAACACTGAAGCTTTCTTT,CASSSVGTNTEAFF
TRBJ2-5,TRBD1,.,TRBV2,TGTGCCAGCAGTCCATGGCTCGGACAGGCGTCGGCCCAGTACTTC,CASSPWLGQASAQYF
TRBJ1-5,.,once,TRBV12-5,TGTGCTAGTGGTTTGGTAGGGAGAGGGCCGCAGCCCCAGCATTTT,CASGLVGRGPQPQHF
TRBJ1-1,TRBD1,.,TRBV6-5,TGTGCCAGCAGTTACGGGACAGGGGGTCGTACTGAAGCTTTCTTT,CASSYGTGGRTEAFF
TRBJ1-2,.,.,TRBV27,TGTGCCAGCAGGGACGGCAATGGGGGGGCTTTGGGGTATGGCTACACCTTC,CASRDGNGGALGYGYTF
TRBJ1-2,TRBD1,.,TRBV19,TGTGCCAGTAGTATAGTTTCGGACAGGGGTGGCGGCTACACCTTC,CASSIVSDRGGGYTF
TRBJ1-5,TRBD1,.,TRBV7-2,TGTGCCAGCAGCCGGACAGGGGCTAACAATCAGCCCCAGCATTTT,CASSRTGANNQPQHF
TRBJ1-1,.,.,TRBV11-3,TGTGCCAGCAGCTGGGAGAACACTGAAGCTTTCTTT,CASSWENTEAFF
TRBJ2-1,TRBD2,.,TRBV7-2,TGTGCCAGCAGCTTTGGACTAGCGGGGGGCGGGGAGCAGTTCTTC,CASSFGLAGGGEQFF
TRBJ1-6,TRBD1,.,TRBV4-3,TGCGCCAGCAGGGACGAGGACAGGGGTAATTCACCCCTCCACTTT,CASRDEDRGNSPLHF
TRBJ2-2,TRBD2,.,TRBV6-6,TGTGCCAGCAGTTCCCTAGCGGGGGAGAACACCGGGGAGCTGTTTTTT,CASSSLAGENTGELFF
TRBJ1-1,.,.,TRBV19,TGTGCCAGTAGTACCCCGGGACACTCCCGAGGAACTGAAGCTTTCTTT,CASSTPGHSRGTEAFF
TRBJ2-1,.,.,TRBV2,TGTGCCAGCAGTGAGGGGAGTCGCGGAAGTAATGAGCAGTTCTTC,CASSEGSRGSNEQFF
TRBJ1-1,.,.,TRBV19,TGTGCCAGTAGTATGAATTCGGGGGCGAGGGACACTGAAGCTTTCTTT,CASSMNSGARDTEAFF
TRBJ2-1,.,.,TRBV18,TGTGCCAGCTCACCCTCCTTATTATGGCAGTTCTTC,CASSPSLLWQFF
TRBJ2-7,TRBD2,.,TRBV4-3,TGCGCCAGCAGCCAGGTCGCCCACAGCGGGGGGGTCTACGAGCAGTACTTC,CASSQVAHSGGVYEQYF
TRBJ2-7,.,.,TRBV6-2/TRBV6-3,TGTGCCAGCAGTTACGGACACGGTGGGTACGAGCAGTACTTC,CASSYGHGGYEQYF
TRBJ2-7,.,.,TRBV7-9,TGTGCCAGCAGCTCAGGCAGGGGCTGGGGGGAGCAGTACTTC,CASSSGRGWGEQYF
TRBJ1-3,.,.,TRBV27,TGTGCCAGCAGTTTATCTTACTCTGGAAACACCATATATTTT,CASSLSYSGNTIYF
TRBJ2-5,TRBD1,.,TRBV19,TGTGCCAGTAGCCTTGCGCCGGGACAGGGGACGCGATTGAGGGAGACCCAGTACTTC,CASSLAPGQGTRLRETQYF
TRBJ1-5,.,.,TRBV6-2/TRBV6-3,TGTGCCAGCAGTGAGGAGAGACCATATAGCAATCAGCCCCAGCATTTT,CASSEERPYSNQPQHF
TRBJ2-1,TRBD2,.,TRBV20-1,TGCAGTGCGGCGGGACTAGCGGGAGGATTCTTC,CSAAGLAGGFF
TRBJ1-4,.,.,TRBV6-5,TGTGCCAGCACCCACGGAGGACACAATGAAAAACTGTTTTTT,CASTHGGHNEKLFF
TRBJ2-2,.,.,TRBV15,TGTGCCACCTTGAGGGGGTCCGGGGAGCTGTTTTTT,CATLRGSGELFF
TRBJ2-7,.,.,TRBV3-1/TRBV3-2,TGTGCCAGCAGCCAAGGCGCTACGGGCCACTACGAGCAGTACTTC,CASSQGATGHYEQYF
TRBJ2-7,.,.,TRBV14,TGTGCCAGCAGCCCCACGTACGGGCTCTACGAGCAGTACTTC,CASSPTYGLYEQYF
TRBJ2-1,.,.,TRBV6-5,TGTGCCAGCAGTTACGGCTGGGGACGCAATAACAATGAGCAGTTCTTC,CASSYGWGRNNNEQFF
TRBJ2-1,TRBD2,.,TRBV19,TGTGCCAGTAGTACAAGCGGGAGGGCCCTCTACAATGAGCAGTTCTTC,CASSTSGRALYNEQFF
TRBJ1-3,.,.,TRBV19,TGTGCCAGTAGTATTACCGGACCTTCTGGAAACACCATATATTTT,CASSITGPSGNTIYF
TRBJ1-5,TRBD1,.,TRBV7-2,TGTGCCAGCAGCCGACAGGGCGATCAGCCCCAGCATTTT,CASSRQGDQPQHF
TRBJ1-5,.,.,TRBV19,TGTGCCAGTACCACGCCTCAGGGACGGTATAGCAATCAGCCCCAGCATTTT,CASTTPQGRYSNQPQHF
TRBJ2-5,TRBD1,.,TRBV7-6,TGTGCCAGCAGCTTAGAAAAAGGACAGGGGGGAGAGACCCAGTACTTC,CASSLEKGQGGETQYF
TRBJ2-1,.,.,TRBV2,TGTGCCAGCAGAGATAGAAACAGCTACAATGAGCAGTTCTTC,CASRDRNSYNEQFF
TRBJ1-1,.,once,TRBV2,TGTGCCAGCGGCCACACGCCACAGACGATGAACACTGAAGCTTTCTTT,CASGHTPQTMNTEAFF
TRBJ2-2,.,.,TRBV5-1,TGCGCCAGCAGCTCTGGGTCCGGGGAGCTGTTTTTT,CASSSGSGELFF
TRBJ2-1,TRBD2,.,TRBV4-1,TGCGCCAGCAGCCGGACTAGCGGGAGTTTTGGTGAGCAGTTCTTC,CASSRTSGSFGEQFF
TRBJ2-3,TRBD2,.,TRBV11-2,TGTGCCAGCAGCTTAGGGCTAGCGGGGAACACAGATACGCAGTATTTT,CASSLGLAGNTDTQYF